The rows below give T cell receptor beta chains drawn from one sample of a study of OX40 agonist ivuxolimab in advanced cancers. Produced via immunoSEQ multiplex PCR; TCRdb's table is partial and in-frame only. The sample holds about 48,000 clones; 89% are singletons and the top ten take 10% to 15%. The sample here was CD4+ or CD8+ T cells sorted from blood, taken in a trial of the OX40 agonist ivuxolimab. These receptors were taken from an adult with an advanced solid tumor such as melanoma, head and neck, liver or kidney cancer. CDR3s include the opening cysteine and the closing phenylalanine or tryptophan. A D gene is named only where the DNA matches it firmly. Size tells how often a clone was seen (once, few, many) or the class of an expanded clone, and some rows leave it out.

>TRBV7-9|NA|NA|TRBJ2-7
TGTGCCAGCAGCCTCGGACCCCCCGGGACCGAGCAGTACTTC
CASSLGPPGTEQYF
>TRBV27|NA|NA|TRBJ2-5
TGTGCCAGCAGCCGAATCTCGGGCGGAGTGGAGACCCAGTACTTC
CASSRISGGVETQYF
>TRBV19|TRBD1|NA|TRBJ2-4
TGTGCCAGTAGTATCTCAGGGGGTGAGCCCTACTTC
CASSISGGEPYF
>TRBV7-8|NA|NA|TRBJ2-7
TGTGCCAGCAGCTCCCCGGGGGGCCTATACGAGCAGTACTTC
CASSSPGGLYEQYF
>TRBV19|NA|NA|TRBJ1-5
TGTGCCAGTAGTATAATGCCGTTGCTGATGGACAGCCACCGGGGTCAGCCCCAGCATTTT
CASSIMPLLMDSHRGQPQHF
>TRBV2|NA|NA|TRBJ1-4
TGTGCCAGCTGGGGGGGGGAAAAACTGTTTTTT
CASWGGEKLFF
>TRBV6-6|TRBD2|once|TRBJ2-1
TGTGCCATCGCAGGGCTAGCGGCCTACAATGAGCAGTTCTTC
CAIAGLAAYNEQFF
>TRBV16|NA|once|TRBJ2-7
TGTGCCAGCAGCCAAGACAGCTGGCGCGAGCAGTACTTC
CASSQDSWREQYF
>TRBV4-1|TRBD1|NA|TRBJ1-1
TGCGCCAGCAGCCCCGGGACAGGGTATGAAGCTTTCTTT
CASSPGTGYEAFF
>TRBV28|NA|NA|TRBJ1-1
TGTGCCAGCAGTTTGGGTAGGAACACTGAAGCTTTCTTT
CASSLGRNTEAFF
>TRBV5-1|TRBD1|NA|TRBJ1-5
TGCGCCAGCAGCACCGGACAGGGGGGTTTGGAGCCCCAGCATTTT
CASSTGQGGLEPQHF
>TRBV9|NA|NA|TRBJ1-2
TGTGCCAGCAGCGTAGACAGGGATGGCTACACCTTC
CASSVDRDGYTF
>TRBV28|NA|once|TRBJ2-7
TGTGCCAGCAGTCCCTTCTACGAGCAGTACTTC
CASSPFYEQYF
>TRBV7-9|NA|NA|TRBJ2-7
TGTGCCAGCAGCACCTTGTTCTCCTACGAGCAGTACTTC
CASSTLFSYEQYF
>TRBV7-8|NA|NA|TRBJ1-2
TGTGCCAGCAGCTCCCCAGGGGAAGGCTACACCTTC
CASSSPGEGYTF
>TRBV28|NA|NA|TRBJ1-1
TGTGCCAGCAGTTTATGGGGACTCCGGTGGGGTAACACTGAAGCTTTCTTT
CASSLWGLRWGNTEAFF
>TRBV5-6|NA|NA|TRBJ2-7
TGTGCCAGCATCGGGTCAGGTAACACCTACGAGCAGTACTTC
CASIGSGNTYEQYF
>TRBV7-9|NA|NA|TRBJ2-5
TGTGCCAGCAGCTTAGCGATCCAAGAGACCCAGTACTTC
CASSLAIQETQYF
>TRBV13|NA|NA|TRBJ2-1
TGTGCCAGCAGCCCCGCGCATCCCCCCCCATACAATGAGCAGTTCTTC
CASSPAHPPPYNEQFF
>TRBV29-1|NA|NA|TRBJ1-2
TGCAGCGTTGAAGAACAGACCCTGGATGGCTACGCCTTC
CSVEEQTLDGYAF
>TRBV19|NA|NA|TRBJ1-5
TGTGCCAGTAGTACCCAGAACAGGAATCAGCCCCAGCATTTT
CASSTQNRNQPQHF
>TRBV6-6|NA|NA|TRBJ2-5
TGTGCCAGCAGGCGGCAGGGGTGGGGGGAGACCCAGTACTTC
CASRRQGWGETQYF
>TRBV10-3|TRBD1|NA|TRBJ2-7
TGTGCCATCAGCGAGGGACAGACCTACGAGCAGTACTTC
CAISEGQTYEQYF
>TRBV27|NA|NA|TRBJ1-3
TGTGCCAAAATGTGGGGAGCGCTCTACGGAAACACCATATATTTT
CAKMWGALYGNTIYF
>TRBV2|NA|NA|TRBJ2-3
TGTGCCAGCAGGGGGAACCAGGCCGCCCCAAGGGGAGATACGCAGTATTTT
CASRGNQAAPRGDTQYF
>TRBV6-6|NA|NA|TRBJ2-7
TGTGCCAGCAGTTACGGGGGTGCGGGTAGGGACGAGCAGTACTTC
CASSYGGAGRDEQYF
>TRBV6-5|NA|few|TRBJ1-2
TGTGCCAGCAGTTACTCGATAGGGGGCTATGGCTACACCTTC
CASSYSIGGYGYTF
>TRBV5-3|NA|NA|TRBJ1-4
TGTGCCAGAAGCCCCTACTCGGGTGGGGGAACTAATGAAAAACTGTTTTTT
CARSPYSGGGTNEKLFF
>TRBV9|NA|NA|TRBJ2-5
TGTGCCAGCAGCTTTACCCGGGACTCCCAAGAGACCCAGTACTTC
CASSFTRDSQETQYF
>TRBV6-5|NA|NA|TRBJ1-4
TGTGCCAGCAGTTCCTCGGGACTGGCTAATGAAAAACTGTTTTTT
CASSSSGLANEKLFF
>TRBV28|NA|NA|TRBJ2-7
TGTGCCAGCAGTTCCCTCAGGACCCAATCCTACGAGCAGTACTTC
CASSSLRTQSYEQYF
>TRBV27|NA|NA|TRBJ1-4
TGTGCCAGCAGTAGGTTTTTCGGGACGGTTGAGGAAAAACTGTTTTTT
CASSRFFGTVEEKLFF
>TRBV29-1|NA|NA|TRBJ1-2
TGCAGCGTTCGGGGTGGTGTCTCTGGCTACACCTTC
CSVRGGVSGYTF
>TRBV7-8|NA|NA|TRBJ1-1
TGTGCCAGCAGCGCTGAATGGGGGGCTGATACTGAAGCTTTCTTT
CASSAEWGADTEAFF
>TRBV27|NA|NA|TRBJ2-1
TGTGCCAGCAGTTTATTGGCTAGCCTCTGGGAGCAGTTCTTC
CASSLLASLWEQFF
>TRBV30|NA|NA|TRBJ2-7
TGTGCCTGGAGTACTATCCAGGGGAACGAGCAGTACTTC
CAWSTIQGNEQYF
>TRBV7-9|TRBD2|NA|TRBJ2-5
TGTGCCAGCAGTATACCACTAGCGGGTGAAGAGACCCAGTACTTC
CASSIPLAGEETQYF
>TRBV6-5|NA|NA|TRBJ2-7
TGTGCCAGCAGCCGCCTGGGCTCCTACGAGCAGTACTTC
CASSRLGSYEQYF
>TRBV29-1|NA|NA|TRBJ2-1
TGCAGCCCCCGGGACGCTAATGAGCAGTTCTTC
CSPRDANEQFF
>TRBV7-2|TRBD2|NA|TRBJ2-3
TGTGCCAGCAGCTTAGTGGCGGGAGGGCCCCCCGATACGCAGTATTTT
CASSLVAGGPPDTQYF
>TRBV5-4|TRBD2|NA|TRBJ2-2
TGTGCCAGCAGCTTACTAGCGGGGGGGAACACCGGGGAGCTGTTTTTT
CASSLLAGGNTGELFF
>TRBV4-1|TRBD1|NA|TRBJ1-2
TGCGCCAGCAGCCAGGGGGGGACAGGGAACTATGGCTACACCTTC
CASSQGGTGNYGYTF